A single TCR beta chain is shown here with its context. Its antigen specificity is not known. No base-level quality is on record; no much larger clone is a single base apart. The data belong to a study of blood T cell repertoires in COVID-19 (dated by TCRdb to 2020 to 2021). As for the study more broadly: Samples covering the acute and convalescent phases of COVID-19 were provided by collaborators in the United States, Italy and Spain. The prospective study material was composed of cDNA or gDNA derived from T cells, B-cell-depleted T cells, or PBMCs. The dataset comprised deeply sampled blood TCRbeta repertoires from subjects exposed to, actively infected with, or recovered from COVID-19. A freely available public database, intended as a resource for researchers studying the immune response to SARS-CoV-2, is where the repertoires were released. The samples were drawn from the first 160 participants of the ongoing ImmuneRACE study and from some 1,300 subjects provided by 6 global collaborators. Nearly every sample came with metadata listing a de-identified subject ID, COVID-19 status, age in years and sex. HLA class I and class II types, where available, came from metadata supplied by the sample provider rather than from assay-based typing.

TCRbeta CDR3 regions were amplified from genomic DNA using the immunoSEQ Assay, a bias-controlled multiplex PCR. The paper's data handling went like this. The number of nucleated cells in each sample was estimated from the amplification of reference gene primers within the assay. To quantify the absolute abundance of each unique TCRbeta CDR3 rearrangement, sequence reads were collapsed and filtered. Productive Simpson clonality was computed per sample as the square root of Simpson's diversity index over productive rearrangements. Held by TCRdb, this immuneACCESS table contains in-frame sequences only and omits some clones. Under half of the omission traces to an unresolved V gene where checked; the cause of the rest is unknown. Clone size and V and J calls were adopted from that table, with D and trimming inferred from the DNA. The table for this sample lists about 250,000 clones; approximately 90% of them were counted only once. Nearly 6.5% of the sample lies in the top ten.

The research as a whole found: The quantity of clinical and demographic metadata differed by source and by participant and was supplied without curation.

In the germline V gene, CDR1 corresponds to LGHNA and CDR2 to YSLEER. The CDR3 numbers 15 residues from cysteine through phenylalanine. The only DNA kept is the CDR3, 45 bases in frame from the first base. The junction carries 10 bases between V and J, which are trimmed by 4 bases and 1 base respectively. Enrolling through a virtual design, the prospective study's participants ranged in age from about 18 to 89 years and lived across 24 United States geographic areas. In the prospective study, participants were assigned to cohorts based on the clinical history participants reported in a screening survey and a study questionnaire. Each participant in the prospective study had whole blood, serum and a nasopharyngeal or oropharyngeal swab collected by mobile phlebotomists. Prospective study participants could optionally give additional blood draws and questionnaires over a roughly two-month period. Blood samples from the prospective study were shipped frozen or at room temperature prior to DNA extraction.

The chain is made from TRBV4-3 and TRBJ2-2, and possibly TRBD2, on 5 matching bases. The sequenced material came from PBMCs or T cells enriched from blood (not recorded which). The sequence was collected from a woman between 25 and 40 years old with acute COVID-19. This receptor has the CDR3 CASSLSGVNTGELFF. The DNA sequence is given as TGCGCCAGCAGCCTCTCCGGGGTGAACACCGGGGAGCTGTTTTTT.